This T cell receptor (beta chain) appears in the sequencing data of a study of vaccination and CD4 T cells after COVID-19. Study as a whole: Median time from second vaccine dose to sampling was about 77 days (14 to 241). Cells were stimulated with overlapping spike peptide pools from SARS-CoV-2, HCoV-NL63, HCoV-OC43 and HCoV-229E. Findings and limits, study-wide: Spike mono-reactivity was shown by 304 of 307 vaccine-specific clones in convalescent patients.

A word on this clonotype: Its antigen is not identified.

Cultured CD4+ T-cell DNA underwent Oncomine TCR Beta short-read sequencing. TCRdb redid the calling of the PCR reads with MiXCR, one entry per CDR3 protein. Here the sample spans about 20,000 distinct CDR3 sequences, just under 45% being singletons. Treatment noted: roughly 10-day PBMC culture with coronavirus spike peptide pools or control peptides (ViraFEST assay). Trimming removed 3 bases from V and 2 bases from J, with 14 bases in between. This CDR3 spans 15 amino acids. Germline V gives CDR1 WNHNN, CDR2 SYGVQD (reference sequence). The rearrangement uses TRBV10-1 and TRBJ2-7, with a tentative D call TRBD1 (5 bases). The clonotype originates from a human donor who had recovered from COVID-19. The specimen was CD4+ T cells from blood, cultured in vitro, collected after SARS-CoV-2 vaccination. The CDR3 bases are TGCGCCAGCAGTGATAGGGGCAGTAACCCCTACGAGCAGTACTTC. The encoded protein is CASSDRGSNPYEQYF.